These 6 T cell receptor beta chains originate from one sample sequenced in a study of T cells in Graves' hyperthyroidism and ophthalmopathy. RNA transcripts gave rise to amplified TCR beta CDR3 regions. The HTBI primer set was used in a first-round RT-PCR of the TCR CDR3. Using its own MiXCR run on the multiplex PCR reads, TCRdb lists one record per CDR3 protein. The table records approximately 600,000 distinct CDR3 sequences, 14% of them present only once. Sequences were obtained from blood. All receptors derive from a woman in her twenties or thirties with Graves' hyperthyroidism that later progressed to Graves' ophthalmopathy.

This clonotype was counted at least ten times. The genes are TRBV10-3 and TRBJ2-1, with 10 bases fitting TRBD2. The germline V gene encodes CDR1 ENHRY and CDR2 SYGVKD. V trimming: 6 bases; J trimming: 4 bases; junction bases outside the gene matches: 9. This CDR3 has 16 residues. The CDR3 sequence: CAIRASASGSYNEQFF. As DNA, the CDR3 is TGTGCCATCAGGGCATCGGCTAGCGGGAGTTACAATGAGCAGTTCTTC.

This clonotype has at least ten counts. This sequence joins TRBV6-5 and TRBJ2-1; 8 bases fit TRBD1. The germline CDR1 and CDR2 sequences are MNHEY and SVGAGI. V trimming: 0 bases; J trimming: 7 bases; junction bases outside the gene matches: 5. The CDR3 sequence is 15 residues long. The CDR3 DNA is TGTGCCAGCAGTTACTCGGGACAGGCACGTAATGAGCAGTTCTTC. Residues: CASSYSGQARNEQFF.

This clonotype showed up many times. This chain joins TRBV15 and TRBJ2-5; D is possibly TRBD2 (5 bases). Germline V gene data show CDR1 as LNHNV and CDR2 as YYDKDF (reference sequence). Trimming took off 3 bases at V and 3 bases at J, with 17 bases between the two ends. The CDR3 runs to 16 residues. CDR3 sequence (DNA): TGTGCCACCAGCAGGATCCCCAGCGGAGCGGAAGAGACCCAGTACTTC. Amino acid sequence: CATSRIPSGAEETQYF.

The V call is TRBV3-1, the J call TRBJ1-2; maybe TRBD1 (5 bases). Trimming stripped 1 base from V and 4 bases from J, with 13 bases between. The CDR3 loop spans 15 amino acids. Germline V gene lookup returns CDR1 LGHDT and CDR2 YNNKEL (reference sequence). The CDR3 sequence is CASSQGAGSSYGYTF. The CDR3 coding sequence is TGTGCCAGCAGCCAAGGGGCAGGGAGTTCCTATGGCTACACCTTC. Using reference TRBV3-1 and TRBJ1-2 for the parts outside the CDR3, the full variable domain is DTAVSQTPKYLVTQMGNDKSIKCEQNLGHDTMYWYKQDSKKFLKIMFSYNNKELIINETVPNRFSPKSPDKAHLNLHINSLELGDSAVYFCASSQGAGSSYGYTFGSGTRLTVV.

This clonotype was counted ten times or more. This chain links TRBV2 with TRBJ2-1, with D maybe TRBD1 (6 bases). The CDR3 contains 12 residues. Germline CDR1 is SNHLY and CDR2 is FYNNEI. V lost 11 bases and J 5 bases, leaving 13 bases between the germline ends. The CDR3: CAWGRGDNEQFF. The CDR3 DNA reads as TGTGCCTGGGGGCGAGGGGACAATGAGCAGTTCTTC.

This chain joins TRBV18 and TRBJ1-2; D is ambiguous. Trimming took off 3 bases at V and 4 bases at J, with 9 bases between the two ends. The CDR3 runs to 13 residues. CDR1 and CDR2 from the germline V gene are KGHSH and LQKENI. The CDR3 DNA sequence: TGTGCCAGCTCACCCGGCGACCGCTATGGCTACACCTTC. Translating gives CASSPGDRYGYTF.